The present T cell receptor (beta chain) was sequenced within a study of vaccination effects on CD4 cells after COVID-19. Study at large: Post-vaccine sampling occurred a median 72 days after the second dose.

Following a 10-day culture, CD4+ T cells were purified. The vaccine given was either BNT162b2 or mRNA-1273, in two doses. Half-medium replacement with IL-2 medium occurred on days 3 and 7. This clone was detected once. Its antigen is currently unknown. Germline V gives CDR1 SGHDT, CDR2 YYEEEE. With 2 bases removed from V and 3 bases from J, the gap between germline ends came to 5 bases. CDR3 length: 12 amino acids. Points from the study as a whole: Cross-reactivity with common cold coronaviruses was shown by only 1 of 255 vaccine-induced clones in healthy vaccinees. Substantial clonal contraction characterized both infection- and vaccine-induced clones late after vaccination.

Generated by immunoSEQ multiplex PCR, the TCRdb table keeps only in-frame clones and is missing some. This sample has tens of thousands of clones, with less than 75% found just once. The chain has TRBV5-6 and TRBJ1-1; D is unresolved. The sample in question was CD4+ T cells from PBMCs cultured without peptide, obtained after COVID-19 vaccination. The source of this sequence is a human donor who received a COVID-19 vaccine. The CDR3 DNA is TGTGCCAGCAGCTTATGGGACACTGAAGCTTTCTTT. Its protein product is CASSLWDTEAFF.